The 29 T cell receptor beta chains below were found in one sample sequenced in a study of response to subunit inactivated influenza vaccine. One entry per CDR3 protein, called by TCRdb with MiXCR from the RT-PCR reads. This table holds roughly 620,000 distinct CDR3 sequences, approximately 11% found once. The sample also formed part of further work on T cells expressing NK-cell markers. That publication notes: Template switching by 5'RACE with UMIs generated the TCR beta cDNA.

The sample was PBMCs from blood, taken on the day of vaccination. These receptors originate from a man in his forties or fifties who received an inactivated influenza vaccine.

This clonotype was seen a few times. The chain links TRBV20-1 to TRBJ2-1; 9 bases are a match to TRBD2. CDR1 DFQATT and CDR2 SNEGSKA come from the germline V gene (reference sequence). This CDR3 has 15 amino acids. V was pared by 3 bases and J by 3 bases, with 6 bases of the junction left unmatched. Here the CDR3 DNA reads TGCAGTGCTAGTGATAGCGGGAGTCTCTACAATGAGCAGTTCTTC. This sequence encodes CSASDSGSLYNEQFF.

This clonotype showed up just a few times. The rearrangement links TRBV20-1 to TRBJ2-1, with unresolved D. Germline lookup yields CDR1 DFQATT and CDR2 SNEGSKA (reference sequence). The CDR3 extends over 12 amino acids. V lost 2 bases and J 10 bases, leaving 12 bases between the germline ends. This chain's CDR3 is CSARKPGTEQFF. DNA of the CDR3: TGCAGTGCTAGAAAACCAGGAACGGAGCAGTTCTTC.

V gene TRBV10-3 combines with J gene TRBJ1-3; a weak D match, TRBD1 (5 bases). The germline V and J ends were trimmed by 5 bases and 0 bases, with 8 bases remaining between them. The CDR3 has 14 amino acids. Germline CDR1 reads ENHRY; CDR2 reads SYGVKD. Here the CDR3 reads CAISSGSSGNTIYF. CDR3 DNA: TGTGCCATCAGTTCAGGGAGCTCTGGAAACACCATATATTTT.

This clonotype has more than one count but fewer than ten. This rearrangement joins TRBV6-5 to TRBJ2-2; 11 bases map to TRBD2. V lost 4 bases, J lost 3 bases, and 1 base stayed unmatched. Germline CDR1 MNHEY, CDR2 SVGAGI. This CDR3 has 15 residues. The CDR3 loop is CASSWTSGYTGELFF. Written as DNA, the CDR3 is TGTGCCAGCAGTTGGACTAGCGGGTACACCGGGGAGCTGTTTTTT.

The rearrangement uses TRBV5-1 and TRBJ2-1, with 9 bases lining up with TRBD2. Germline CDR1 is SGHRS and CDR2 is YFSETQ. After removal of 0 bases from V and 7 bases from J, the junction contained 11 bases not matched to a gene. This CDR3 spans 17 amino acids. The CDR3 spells CASSLAGGGRARNEQFF. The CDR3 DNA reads TGCGCCAGCAGCTTGGCCGGCGGCGGGAGGGCAAGGAATGAGCAGTTCTTC. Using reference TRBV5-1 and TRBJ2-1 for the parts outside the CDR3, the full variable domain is KAGVTQTPRYLIKTRGQQVTLSCSPISGHRSVSWYQQTPGQGLQFLFEYFSETQRNKGNFPGRFSGRQFSNSRSEMNVSTLELGDSALYLCASSLAGGGRARNEQFFGPGTRLTVL.

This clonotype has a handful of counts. The CDR3 nucleotides are TGTGCCAGCAGCCATCTAGGACTTTCTAGCTCCTACGAGCAGTACTTC. Translated, it gives CASSHLGLSSSYEQYF. The V and J genes are TRBV12-3 or TRBV12-4 and TRBJ2-7, with TRBD2 as a possible D gene (5 bases). The CDR3 loop spans 16 amino acids. With 6 bases removed from V and 0 bases from J, the gap between germline ends came to 18 bases.

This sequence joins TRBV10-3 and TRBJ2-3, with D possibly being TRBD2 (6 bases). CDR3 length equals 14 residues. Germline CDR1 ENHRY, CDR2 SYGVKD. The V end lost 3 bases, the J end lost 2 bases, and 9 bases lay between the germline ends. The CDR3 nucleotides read TGTGCCATCAGTGATCGGGGGAACACAGATACGCAGTATTTT. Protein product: CAISDRGNTDTQYF.

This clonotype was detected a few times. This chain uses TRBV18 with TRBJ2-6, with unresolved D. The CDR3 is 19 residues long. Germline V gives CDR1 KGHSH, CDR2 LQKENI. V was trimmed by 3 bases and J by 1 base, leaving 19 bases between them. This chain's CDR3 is CASSPLTGPLSSGANVLTF. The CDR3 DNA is TGTGCCAGCTCACCGTTAACCGGGCCGTTATCTTCTGGGGCCAACGTCCTGACTTTC.

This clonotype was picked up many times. The CDR3 DNA is TGTGCCAGCAGTGAGCACGCCTACGAGCAGTACTTC. It is translated as CASSEHAYEQYF. The chain couples TRBV25-1 to TRBJ2-7; D not certain. The CDR3 has 12 residues. V lost 3 bases, J lost 2 bases, and 5 bases lay in between. Germline CDR1 reads MGHDK; CDR2 reads SYGVNS.

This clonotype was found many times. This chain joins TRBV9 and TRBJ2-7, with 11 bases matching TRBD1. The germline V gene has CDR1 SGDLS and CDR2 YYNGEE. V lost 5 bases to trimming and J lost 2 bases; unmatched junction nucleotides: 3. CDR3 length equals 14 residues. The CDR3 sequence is CASSVGQGAYEQYF. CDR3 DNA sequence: TGTGCCAGCAGTGTGGGACAGGGGGCCTACGAGCAGTACTTC.

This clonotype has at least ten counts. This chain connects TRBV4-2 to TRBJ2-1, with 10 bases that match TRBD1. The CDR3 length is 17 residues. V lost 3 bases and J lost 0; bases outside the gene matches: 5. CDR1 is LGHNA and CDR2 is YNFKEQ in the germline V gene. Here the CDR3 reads CASSQRTGGSSYNEQFF. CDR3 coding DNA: TGTGCCAGCAGCCAGCGGACAGGGGGAAGCTCCTACAATGAGCAGTTCTTC.

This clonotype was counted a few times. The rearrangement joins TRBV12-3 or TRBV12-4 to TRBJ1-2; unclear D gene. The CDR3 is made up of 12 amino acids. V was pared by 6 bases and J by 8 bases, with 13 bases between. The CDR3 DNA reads TGTGCCAGCAGATCTTTGGCTAGCGGCTACACCTTC. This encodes CASRSLASGYTF.

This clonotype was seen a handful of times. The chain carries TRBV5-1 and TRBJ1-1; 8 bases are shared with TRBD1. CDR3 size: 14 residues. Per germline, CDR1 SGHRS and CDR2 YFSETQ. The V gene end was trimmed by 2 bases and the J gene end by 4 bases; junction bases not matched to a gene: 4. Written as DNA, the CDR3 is TGCGCCAGCAGCTTCCCGGACAGGGTCACTGAAGCTTTCTTT. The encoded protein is CASSFPDRVTEAFF.

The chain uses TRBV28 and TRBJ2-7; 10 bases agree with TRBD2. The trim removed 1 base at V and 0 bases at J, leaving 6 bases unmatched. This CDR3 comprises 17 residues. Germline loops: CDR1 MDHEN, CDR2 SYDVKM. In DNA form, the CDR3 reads TGTGCCAGCAGTTTATTTGGACTAGCGGAACACTCCTACGAGCAGTACTTC. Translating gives CASSLFGLAEHSYEQYF.

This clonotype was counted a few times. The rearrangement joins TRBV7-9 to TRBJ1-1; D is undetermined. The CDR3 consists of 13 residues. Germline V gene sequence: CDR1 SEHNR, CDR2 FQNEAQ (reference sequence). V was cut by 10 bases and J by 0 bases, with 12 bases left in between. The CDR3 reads CATTGEVNTEAFF. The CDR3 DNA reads TGTGCCACCACTGGGGAGGTGAACACTGAAGCTTTCTTT.

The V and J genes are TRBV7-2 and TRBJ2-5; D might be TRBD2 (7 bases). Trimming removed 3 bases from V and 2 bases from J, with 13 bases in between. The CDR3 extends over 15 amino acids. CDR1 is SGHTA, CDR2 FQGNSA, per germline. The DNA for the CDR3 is TGTGCCAGCAGCTTTCTGGGAGGGGGGCAAGAGACCCAGTACTTC. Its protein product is CASSFLGGGQETQYF. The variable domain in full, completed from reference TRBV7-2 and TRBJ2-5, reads GAGVSQSPSNKVTEKGKDVELRCDPISGHTALYWYRQSLGQGLEFLIYFQGNSAPDKSGLPSDRFSAERTGGSVSTLTIQRTQQEDSAVYLCASSFLGGGQETQYFGPGTRLLVL.

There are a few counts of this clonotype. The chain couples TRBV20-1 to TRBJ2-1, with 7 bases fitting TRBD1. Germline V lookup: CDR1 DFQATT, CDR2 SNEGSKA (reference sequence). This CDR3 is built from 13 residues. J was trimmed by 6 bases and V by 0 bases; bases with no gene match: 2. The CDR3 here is CSAREAGGNEQFF. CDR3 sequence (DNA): TGCAGTGCTAGAGAGGCAGGGGGCAATGAGCAGTTCTTC.

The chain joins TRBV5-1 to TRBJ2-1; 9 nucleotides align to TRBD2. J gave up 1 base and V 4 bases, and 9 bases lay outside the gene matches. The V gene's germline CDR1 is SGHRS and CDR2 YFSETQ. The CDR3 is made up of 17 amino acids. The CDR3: CASSHTRLAASYNEQFF. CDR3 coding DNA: TGCGCCAGCAGCCATACAAGACTAGCGGCTTCCTACAATGAGCAGTTCTTC.

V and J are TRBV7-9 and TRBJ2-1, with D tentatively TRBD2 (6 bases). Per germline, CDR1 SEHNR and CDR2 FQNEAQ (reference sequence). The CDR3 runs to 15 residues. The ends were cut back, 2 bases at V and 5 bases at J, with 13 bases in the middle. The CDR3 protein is CASSLTSPQDNEQFF. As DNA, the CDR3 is TGTGCCAGCAGCTTAACTAGCCCGCAGGACAATGAGCAGTTCTTC. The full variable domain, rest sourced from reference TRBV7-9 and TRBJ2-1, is DTGVSQNPRHKITKRGQNVTFRCDPISEHNRLYWYRQTLGQGPEFLTYFQNEAQLEKSRLLSDRFSAERPKGSFSTLEIQRTEQGDSAMYLCASSLTSPQDNEQFFGPGTRLTVL.

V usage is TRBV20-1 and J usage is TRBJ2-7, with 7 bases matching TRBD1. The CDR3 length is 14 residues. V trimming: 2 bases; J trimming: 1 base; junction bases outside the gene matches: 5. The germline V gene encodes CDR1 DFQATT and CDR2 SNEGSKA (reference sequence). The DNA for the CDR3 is TGCAGTGCTAGAAGGCCACAGGGGTCCTACGAGCAGTACTTC. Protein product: CSARRPQGSYEQYF.

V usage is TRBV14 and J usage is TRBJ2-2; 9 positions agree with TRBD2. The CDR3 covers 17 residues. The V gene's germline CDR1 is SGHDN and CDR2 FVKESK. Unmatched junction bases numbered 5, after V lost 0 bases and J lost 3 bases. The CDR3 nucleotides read TGTGCCAGCAGCCAAGAAAAGCTAGCGGGGTACACCGGGGAGCTGTTTTTT. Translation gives CASSQEKLAGYTGELFF.

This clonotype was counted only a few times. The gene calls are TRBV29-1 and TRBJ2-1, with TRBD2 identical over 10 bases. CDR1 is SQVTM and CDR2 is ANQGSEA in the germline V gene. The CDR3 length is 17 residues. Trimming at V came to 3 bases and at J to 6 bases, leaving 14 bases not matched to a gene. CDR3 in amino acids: CSVEGIAGGSGINEQFF. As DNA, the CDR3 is TGCAGCGTTGAGGGGATAGCGGGAGGTTCTGGGATCAATGAGCAGTTCTTC.

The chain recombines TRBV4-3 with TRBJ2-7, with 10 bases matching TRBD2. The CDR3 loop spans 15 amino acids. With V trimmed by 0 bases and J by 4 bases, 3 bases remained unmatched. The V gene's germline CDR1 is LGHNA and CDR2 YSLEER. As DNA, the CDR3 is TGCGCCAGCAGCCAAGATAGCGGGGGGACTTACGAGCAGTACTTC. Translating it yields CASSQDSGGTYEQYF.

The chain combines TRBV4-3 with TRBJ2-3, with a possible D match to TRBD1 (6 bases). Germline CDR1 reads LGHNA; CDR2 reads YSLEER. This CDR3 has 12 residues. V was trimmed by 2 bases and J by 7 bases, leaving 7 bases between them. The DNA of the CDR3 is TGCGCCAGCAGCCAAAGGGGGAATACGCAGTATTTT. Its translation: CASSQRGNTQYF.

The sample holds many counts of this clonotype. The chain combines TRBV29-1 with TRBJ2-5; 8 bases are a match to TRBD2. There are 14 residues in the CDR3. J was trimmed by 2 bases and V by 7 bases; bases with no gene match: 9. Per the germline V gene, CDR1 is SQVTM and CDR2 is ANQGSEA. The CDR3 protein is CSAGGAVPQETQYF. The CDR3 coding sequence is TGCAGCGCCGGGGGGGCAGTACCTCAAGAGACCCAGTACTTC.

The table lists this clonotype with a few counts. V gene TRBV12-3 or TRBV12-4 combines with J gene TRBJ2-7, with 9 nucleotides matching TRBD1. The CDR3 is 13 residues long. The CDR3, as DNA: TGTGCCAGCAGTTCAGGTTTACAGGGGGCTCGTATAGTC. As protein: CASSSGLQGARIV.

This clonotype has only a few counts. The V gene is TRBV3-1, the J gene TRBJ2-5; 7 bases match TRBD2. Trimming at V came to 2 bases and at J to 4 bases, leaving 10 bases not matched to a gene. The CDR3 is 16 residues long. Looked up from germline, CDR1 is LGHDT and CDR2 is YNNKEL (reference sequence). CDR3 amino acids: CASSQYTAGRPETQYF. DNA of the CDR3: TGTGCCAGCAGCCAATATACAGCGGGACGGCCAGAGACCCAGTACTTC.

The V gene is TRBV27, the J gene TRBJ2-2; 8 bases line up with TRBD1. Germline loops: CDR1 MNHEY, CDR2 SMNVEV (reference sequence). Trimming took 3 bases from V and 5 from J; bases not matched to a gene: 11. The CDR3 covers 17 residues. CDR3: CASSFLGAGGSTGELFF. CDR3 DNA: TGTGCCAGCAGTTTTCTCGGGGCAGGGGGCAGTACCGGGGAGCTGTTTTTT.

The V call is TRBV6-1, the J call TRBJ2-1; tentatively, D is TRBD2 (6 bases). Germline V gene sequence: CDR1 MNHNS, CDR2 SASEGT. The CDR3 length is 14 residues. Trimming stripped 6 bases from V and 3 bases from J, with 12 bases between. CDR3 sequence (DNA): TGTGCCAGCAGGGAGGGGAGAAGCTACAATGAGCAGTTCTTC. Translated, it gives CASREGRSYNEQFF.